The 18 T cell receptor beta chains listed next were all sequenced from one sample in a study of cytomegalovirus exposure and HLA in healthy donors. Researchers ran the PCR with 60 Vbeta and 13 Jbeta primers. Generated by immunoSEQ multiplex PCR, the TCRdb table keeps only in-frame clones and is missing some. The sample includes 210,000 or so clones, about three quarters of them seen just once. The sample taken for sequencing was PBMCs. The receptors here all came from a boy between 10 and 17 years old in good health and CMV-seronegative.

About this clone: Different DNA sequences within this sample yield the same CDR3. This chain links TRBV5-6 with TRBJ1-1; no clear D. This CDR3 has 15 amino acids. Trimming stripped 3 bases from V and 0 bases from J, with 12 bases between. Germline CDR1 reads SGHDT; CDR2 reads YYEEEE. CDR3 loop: CASSWAGFVNTEAFF. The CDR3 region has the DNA TGTGCCAGCAGCTGGGCGGGATTTGTGAACACTGAAGCTTTCTTT.

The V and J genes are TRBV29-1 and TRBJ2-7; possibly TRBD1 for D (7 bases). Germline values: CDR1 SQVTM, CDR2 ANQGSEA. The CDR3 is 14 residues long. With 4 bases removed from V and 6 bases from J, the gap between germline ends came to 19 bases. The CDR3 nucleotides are TGCAGCGTTGGAATGCGGGACAGCCACGTCGAGCAGTACTTC. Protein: CSVGMRDSHVEQYF.

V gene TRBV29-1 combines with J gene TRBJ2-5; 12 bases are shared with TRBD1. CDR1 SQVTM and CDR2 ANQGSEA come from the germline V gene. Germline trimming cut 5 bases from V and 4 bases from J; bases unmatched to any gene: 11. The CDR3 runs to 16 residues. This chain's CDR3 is CSVWPGQGALGETQYF. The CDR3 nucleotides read TGCAGCGTTTGGCCGGGACAGGGGGCCTTGGGAGAGACCCAGTACTTC. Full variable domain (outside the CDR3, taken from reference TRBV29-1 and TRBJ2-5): SAVISQKPSRDICQRGTSLTIQCQVDSQVTMMFWYRQQPGQSLTLIATANQGSEATYESGFVIDKFPISRPNLTFSTLTVSNMSPEDSSIYLCSVWPGQGALGETQYFGPGTRLLVL.

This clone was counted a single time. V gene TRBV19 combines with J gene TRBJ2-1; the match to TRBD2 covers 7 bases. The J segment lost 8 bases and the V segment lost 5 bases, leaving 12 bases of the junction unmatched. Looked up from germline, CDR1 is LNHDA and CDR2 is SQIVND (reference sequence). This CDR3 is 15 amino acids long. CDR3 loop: CASSRTGGSGYEQFF. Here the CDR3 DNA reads TGTGCCAGTAGTCGGACGGGCGGGAGCGGTTATGAGCAGTTCTTC. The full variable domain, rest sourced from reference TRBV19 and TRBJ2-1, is DGGITQSPKYLFRKEGQNVTLSCEQNLNHDAMYWYRQDPGQGLRLIYYSQIVNDFQKGDIAEGYSVSREKKESFPLTVTSAQKNPTAFYLCASSRTGGSGYEQFFGPGTRLTVL.

The CDR3 DNA reads as TGTGCCAGCAGCCTTTCTAGGCTCACTGAAGCTTTCTTT. Protein product: CASSLSRLTEAFF. The chain combines TRBV27 with TRBJ1-1; no definite D call. Per germline, CDR1 MNHEY and CDR2 SMNVEV (reference sequence). With 6 bases removed from V and 4 bases from J, the gap between germline ends came to 12 bases. CDR3 length: 13 amino acids.

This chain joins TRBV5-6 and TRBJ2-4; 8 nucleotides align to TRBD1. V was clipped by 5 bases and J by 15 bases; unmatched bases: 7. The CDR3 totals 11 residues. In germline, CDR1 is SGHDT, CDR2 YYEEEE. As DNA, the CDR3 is TGTGCCAGCAGTCGGGGGACAGGCAGGTACTTC. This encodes CASSRGTGRYF.

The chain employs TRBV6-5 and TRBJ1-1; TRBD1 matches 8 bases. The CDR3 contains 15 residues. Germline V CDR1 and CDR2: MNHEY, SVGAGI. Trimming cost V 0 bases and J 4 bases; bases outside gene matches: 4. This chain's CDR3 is CASSYSQTGATEAFF. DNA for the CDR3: TGTGCCAGCAGTTACTCCCAGACAGGGGCCACTGAAGCTTTCTTT.

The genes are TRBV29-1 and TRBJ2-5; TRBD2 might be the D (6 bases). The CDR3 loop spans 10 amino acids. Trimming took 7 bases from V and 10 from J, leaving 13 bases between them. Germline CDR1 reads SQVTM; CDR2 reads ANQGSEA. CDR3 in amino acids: CSDSSGGQYF. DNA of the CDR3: TGCAGCGACAGTTCCGGGGGCCAGTACTTC.

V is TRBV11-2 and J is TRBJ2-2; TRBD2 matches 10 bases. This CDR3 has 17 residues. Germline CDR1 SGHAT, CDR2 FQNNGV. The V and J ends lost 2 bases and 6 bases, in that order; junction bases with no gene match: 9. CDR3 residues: CASSLSSGRASAGELFF. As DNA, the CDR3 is TGTGCCAGCAGCTTATCCAGCGGGAGGGCCTCAGCCGGGGAGCTGTTTTTT.

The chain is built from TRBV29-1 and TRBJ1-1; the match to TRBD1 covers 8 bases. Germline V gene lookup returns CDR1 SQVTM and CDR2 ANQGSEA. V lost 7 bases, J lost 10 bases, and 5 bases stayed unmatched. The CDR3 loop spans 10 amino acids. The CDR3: CSAGDRRAFF. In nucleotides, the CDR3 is TGCAGCGCCGGGGACAGGAGAGCTTTCTTT.

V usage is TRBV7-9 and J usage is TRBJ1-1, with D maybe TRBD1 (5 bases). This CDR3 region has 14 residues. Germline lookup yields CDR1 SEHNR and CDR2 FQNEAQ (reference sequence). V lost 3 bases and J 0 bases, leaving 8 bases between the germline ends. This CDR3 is CASSFGGVNTEAFF. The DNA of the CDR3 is TGTGCCAGCAGCTTCGGAGGGGTGAACACTGAAGCTTTCTTT.

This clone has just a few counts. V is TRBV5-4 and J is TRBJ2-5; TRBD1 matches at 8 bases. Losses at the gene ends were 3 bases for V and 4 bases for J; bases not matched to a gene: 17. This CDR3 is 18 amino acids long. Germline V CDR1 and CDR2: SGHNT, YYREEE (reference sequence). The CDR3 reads CASSSLNPGQGGVETQYF. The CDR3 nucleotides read TGTGCCAGCAGCTCGTTAAACCCAGGACAGGGCGGTGTAGAGACCCAGTACTTC.

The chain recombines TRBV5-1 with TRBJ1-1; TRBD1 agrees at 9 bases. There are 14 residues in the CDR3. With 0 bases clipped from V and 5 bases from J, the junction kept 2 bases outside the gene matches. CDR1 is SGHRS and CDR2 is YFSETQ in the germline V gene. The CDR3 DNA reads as TGCGCCAGCAGCTTGGGGACAGGGGTGACTGAAGCTTTCTTT. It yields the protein CASSLGTGVTEAFF.

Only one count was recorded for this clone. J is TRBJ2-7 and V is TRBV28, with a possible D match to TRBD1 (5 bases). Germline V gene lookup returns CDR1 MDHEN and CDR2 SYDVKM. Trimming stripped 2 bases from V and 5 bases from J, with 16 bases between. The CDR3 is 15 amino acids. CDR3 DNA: TGTGCCAGCAGTTTAAGGGTCCAGGGTGTTCACGAGCAGTACTTC. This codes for CASSLRVQGVHEQYF.

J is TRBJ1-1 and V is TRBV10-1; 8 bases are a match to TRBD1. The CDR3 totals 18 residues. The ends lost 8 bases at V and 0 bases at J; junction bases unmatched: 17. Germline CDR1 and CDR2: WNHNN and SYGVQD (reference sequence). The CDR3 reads CASSSRQGASLMNTEAFF. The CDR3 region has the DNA TGCGCCAGCTCCTCGCGTCAGGGGGCGAGTCTTATGAACACTGAAGCTTTCTTT.

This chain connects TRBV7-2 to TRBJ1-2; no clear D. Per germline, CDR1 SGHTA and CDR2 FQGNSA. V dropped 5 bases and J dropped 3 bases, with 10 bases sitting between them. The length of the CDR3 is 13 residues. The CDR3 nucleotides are TGTGCCAGCAGCAGCGGTCCGGACTATGGCTACACCTTC. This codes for CASSSGPDYGYTF.

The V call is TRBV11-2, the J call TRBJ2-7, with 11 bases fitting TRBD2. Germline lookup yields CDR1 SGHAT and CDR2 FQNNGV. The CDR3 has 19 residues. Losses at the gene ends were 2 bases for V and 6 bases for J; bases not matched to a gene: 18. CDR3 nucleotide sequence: TGTGCCAGCAGCTTATTGGGGGAATTAGCGGGAGGGCCCAGAGTCGAGCAGTACTTC. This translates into CASSLLGELAGGPRVEQYF.

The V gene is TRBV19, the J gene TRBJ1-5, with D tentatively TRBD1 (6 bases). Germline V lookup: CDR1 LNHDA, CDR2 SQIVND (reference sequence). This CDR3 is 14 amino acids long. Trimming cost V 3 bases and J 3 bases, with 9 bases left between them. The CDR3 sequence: CASSIGQLNQPQHF. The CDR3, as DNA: TGTGCCAGTAGTATTGGACAGCTCAATCAGCCCCAGCATTTT.